This TCR beta chain came from a study of OX40 agonist ivuxolimab in advanced cancers. For the study in its entirety: Ivuxolimab was a fully human IgG2 agonistic monoclonal antibody targeting the costimulatory receptor OX40 (CD134). Partial responses occurred in three dose-escalation patients, of whom one had hepatocellular carcinoma and two had cutaneous melanoma. Of the roughly 54 patients in dose escalation, 19 had hepatocellular carcinoma, about 15 had melanoma, 9 had renal cell carcinoma and 9 had head and neck cancer. In the dose-escalation cohort, 70% to 85% of patients were male, and the mean age was roughly 60 years with a range of roughly 23 to 79. The paper covers the monotherapy dose-escalation part of the phase I ivuxolimab trial, which included N ≈ 57 patients. The purpose of peripheral TCRbeta sequencing was to test whether ivuxolimab changed TCR sequence diversity and led to clonal T-cell expansion. Intravenous ivuxolimab was administered to patients every 2 weeks at six dose levels: 0.01, 0.1, 0.3, 1.5, 3 and 10 mg/kg. Prior anti-PD-1, anti-PD-L1 or anti-CTLA-4 therapy was permitted, and checkpoint inhibitors had been received by 30% to 40% of dose-escalation patients.

The investigation overall reported the following: In partial responders in the 0.1-3.0 mg/kg groups, normalized peripheral clonal expansion was found to be among the lowest, especially among CD8+ T cells. At doses of 0.1 to 3.0 mg/kg, clonal expansion of both CD4+ and CD8+ blood T cells was observed from baseline to week 6. After ivuxolimab, CD8+ T cells had more expanded clones than CD4+ T cells on average. Which antigens the clonally expanded peripheral T cells were specific for was not determined. Low levels of normalized T-cell clonal expansion were also seen in some patients who did not respond.

For sequencing of the TCRbeta CDR3 region, genomic DNA was extracted from the sorted cells. TCRbeta CDR3 regions were sequenced using the immunoSEQ Assay. TCRdb mirrors the immuneACCESS table, restricted to in-frame sequences. Some clones are absent from its copies; in checked studies, under half trace to an unresolved V gene, and the reason for the others is unknown. The table for this sample lists tens of thousands of clones; around 83% of them were counted only once. Over 0.2% of the sample is held by the ten biggest clonotypes. The CDR3 covers 14 residues, taking in both the cysteine and the phenylalanine. Of the read, only the CDR3 DNA is kept; its 42 bases are in frame from base 1. Looking up the germline V gene yields CDR1 KGHSH and CDR2 LQKENI. Trimming costs V 2 bases and J 4 bases, and their ends lie 12 bases apart. The trial excluded patients who had a history of autoimmune disease or who were on systemic immunosuppression. Peripheral blood for TCR sequencing was collected from all dose cohorts at baseline, on cycle 4 day 1, and on cycle 7 day 1. The samples were taken from a phase I, first-in-human, multicenter, open-label dose-escalation trial of ivuxolimab. Adults with locally advanced or metastatic melanoma, renal cell carcinoma, hepatocellular carcinoma or head and neck squamous cell carcinoma were enrolled in the trial. Before TCR sequencing, CD4+ T cells and CD8+ T cells from peripheral blood were sorted into separate populations.

Of note for this clone: It has no known antigen specificity. Base qualities are not recorded, but no much larger clone differs from it by a single base.

The starting material was CD4+ or CD8+ T cells sorted from blood, obtained in a trial of the OX40 agonist ivuxolimab. The sequence derives from an adult with an advanced solid tumor such as melanoma, head and neck, liver or kidney cancer. The sequence links TRBV18 to TRBJ2-7; the D segment could be TRBD2, given 6 matching bases. The CDR3 protein: CASSPDRERYEQYF. The bases read TGTGCCAGCTCACCAGACCGGGAGAGGTACGAGCAGTACTTC.